These 23 T cell receptor beta chains came from one sample sequenced in a study of T cells in lung cancer brain metastases (dated by TCRdb to the late 2010s). Library method: the immunoSEQ multiplex PCR assay. In its TCRdb copy, this immuneACCESS table keeps in-frame sequences only and misses some clones. Where compared with another copy, unresolved V genes explain less than half of these, and the others have no known cause. Counted in this sample were approximately 2,500 clones; about 92% of them appeared once. The ten biggest clones cover about 3.5% of the sample. Sequenced material: tumor tissue from the primary lung tumor. In the paper's terms, the cell subset or site label means: primary lung cancer lesion. These receptors came from a man between 65 and 80 years old with non-small cell lung cancer.

V gene TRBV5-4 combines with J gene TRBJ2-7; D possibly corresponds to TRBD2 (5 bases). V gave up 3 bases and J gave up 3 bases, with 13 bases separating them. This CDR3 contains 14 residues. Germline CDR1 is SGHNT and CDR2 is YYREEE (reference sequence). The DNA for the CDR3 is TGTGCCAGCAGCTCTTGGACGGGAAACTACGAGCAGTACTTC. It translates to CASSSWTGNYEQYF.

The rearrangement links TRBV10-3 to TRBJ2-5; perhaps D is TRBD1 or TRBD2 (6 bases each). The CDR3 totals 14 residues. Trimming cost V 6 bases and J 3 bases, with 14 bases left between them. Germline assignment: CDR1 ENHRY and CDR2 SYGVKD. CDR3 residues: CAIRGSRGEETQYF. The CDR3 DNA reads TGTGCCATCAGGGGGAGTAGGGGGGAAGAGACCCAGTACTTC.

This chain joins TRBV5-6 and TRBJ1-2; TRBD1 might be the D (5 bases). V was pared by 3 bases and J by 0 bases, with 9 bases between. Germline loops: CDR1 SGHDT, CDR2 YYEEEE. The CDR3 totals 14 residues. The CDR3 here is CASSSDTSNYGYTF. In DNA, the CDR3 is TGTGCCAGCAGCTCGGACACTTCTAACTATGGCTACACCTTC.

In nucleotides, the CDR3 is TGTGCCAGCAGCTCGCAGGGGCTCTCCTACGAGCAGTACTTC. It encodes CASSSQGLSYEQYF. The genes are TRBV7-8 and TRBJ2-7; tentatively, D is TRBD1 (6 bases). V was cut by 4 bases and J by 0 bases, with 10 bases left in between. CDR1 and CDR2 (germline): SGHVS, FQNEAQ. This CDR3 has 14 amino acids.

The chain has TRBV9 and TRBJ1-1, with 9 nucleotides matching TRBD1. Unmatched junction bases numbered 6, after V lost 4 bases and J lost 5 bases. CDR1 is SGDLS and CDR2 is YYNGEE in the germline V gene. This CDR3 has 14 residues. The CDR3 is CASSRTGAVTEAFF. The CDR3 nucleotides read TGTGCCAGCAGCCGGACAGGGGCTGTTACTGAAGCTTTCTTT.

This clone was seen a handful of times. The chain links TRBV28 to TRBJ1-5; D is perhaps TRBD1 (5 bases). The CDR3 contains 15 residues. The germline gives CDR1 MDHEN, CDR2 SYDVKM. Trimming removed 4 bases from V and 3 bases from J, with 13 bases in between. CDR3: CASSSVDTNNQPQHF. CDR3 DNA: TGTGCCAGCAGTTCCGTGGACACCAACAATCAGCCCCAGCATTTT.

This clone was picked up one time. The chain is built from TRBV18 and TRBJ1-1, with D uncertain. Germline CDR1 is KGHSH and CDR2 is LQKENI. The CDR3 is 15 amino acids. The V gene lost 6 bases and the J gene lost 0 bases, with 14 bases spanning the gap. The CDR3 bases are TGTGCCAGCTCCCCAACGTTACAATTGAACACTGAAGCTTTCTTT. It encodes CASSPTLQLNTEAFF.

About this clone itself: Germline is not matched at one junction end, which may reflect a read error. This rearrangement joins TRBV14 to TRBJ1-4; D unclear. This CDR3 has 15 amino acids. The V gene's germline CDR1 is SGHDN and CDR2 FVKESK. The CDR3 sequence is CASSQEQGPGEKLFF. The CDR3 nucleotides read TGTGCCAGCAGTCAAGAACAAGGCCCGGGGGAAAAACTGTTTTTT.

The J gene is TRBJ1-1, the V gene TRBV5-1; D perhaps matches TRBD1 (6 bases). Germline V gene lookup returns CDR1 SGHRS and CDR2 YFSETQ. Trimming left V 4 bases short and J 5 bases short, with 15 bases between. The CDR3 covers 14 residues. The CDR3 is CASSPGDMGTEAFF. CDR3 DNA: TGCGCCAGCAGCCCGGGGGACATGGGGACTGAAGCTTTCTTT.

The chain has TRBV29-1 and TRBJ1-3; no clear D. This CDR3 contains 12 residues. Between the trimmed V and J ends, which lost 1 base and 4 bases, there was a span of 5 bases. Germline values: CDR1 SQVTM, CDR2 ANQGSEA. The CDR3 sequence: CSVEASGNTIYF. DNA of the CDR3: TGCAGCGTTGAAGCCTCAGGAAACACCATATATTTT.

In nucleotides, the CDR3 is TGCGCCAGCAGCCAAGATCACGCAGGAGATGGCTACACCTTC. Its protein is CASSQDHAGDGYTF. The V gene is TRBV4-3, the J gene TRBJ1-2, with unresolved D. CDR1 is LGHNA, CDR2 YSLEER, per germline. The CDR3 extends over 14 amino acids. V shed 0 bases and J shed 6 bases, with 11 bases lying between them.

The CDR3 region has the DNA TGCAGCGTACTCAGGGGGAAGACTGAAGCTTTCTTT. Translating gives CSVLRGKTEAFF. The chain is built from TRBV29-1 and TRBJ1-1; 7 positions match TRBD1. Germline V gene lookup returns CDR1 SQVTM and CDR2 ANQGSEA. The CDR3 runs 12 residues. Losses at the gene ends were 6 bases for V and 5 bases for J; bases not matched to a gene: 6. Complete variable domain (other parts from reference TRBV29-1 and TRBJ1-1): SAVISQKPSRDICQRGTSLTIQCQVDSQVTMMFWYRQQPGQSLTLIATANQGSEATYESGFVIDKFPISRPNLTFSTLTVSNMSPEDSSIYLCSVLRGKTEAFFGQGTRLTVV.

Regarding this clone: Possible read error: a much larger clone is one base away. Other DNA sequences from this sample encode an identical CDR3 as well. J is TRBJ1-1 and V is TRBV2; no clear D. The CDR3 contains 15 residues. Germline-derived CDR1 and CDR2 are SNHLY and FYNNEI. The CDR3 loop reads CASSEYGNMNTEAFF. The CDR3 DNA sequence: TGTGCCAGTAGTGAGTACGGAAACATGAACACTGAAGCTTTCTTT.

The chain has TRBV7-9 and TRBJ2-7; D uncertain. Germline lookup yields CDR1 SEHNR and CDR2 FQNEAQ (reference sequence). V lost 6 bases to trimming and J lost 5 bases, with 8 bases between them. The CDR3 is 11 residues long. The CDR3 region is CASRMFDEQYF. CDR3 bases: TGTGCCAGCAGGATGTTCGACGAGCAGTACTTC.

The chain is built from TRBV4-3 and TRBJ1-1, with a weak D call TRBD1 (5 bases). Germline lookup yields CDR1 LGHNA and CDR2 YSLEER. The CDR3 is 13 amino acids. The V end was cut by 0 bases, the J end by 6 bases, with 8 bases between. CDR3 nucleotide sequence: TGCGCCAGCAGCCAAGACAGGGACCCTGAAGCTTTCTTT. It encodes CASSQDRDPEAFF.

The V gene is TRBV7-3, the J gene TRBJ2-1, with 11 bases fitting TRBD2. The CDR3 contains 15 residues. Germline lookup yields CDR1 SGHTA and CDR2 FQGTGA. The trim removed 4 bases at V and 6 bases at J, leaving 5 bases unmatched. The DNA for the CDR3 is TGTGCCAGCAGCTATAGCGGGGGGGCGACCAATGAGCAGTTCTTC. It is translated as CASSYSGGATNEQFF.

The CDR3 nucleotides are TGTGCCAGCAGCCTTCCGGGACGAGGGCGAGAGCAGTACTTC. Translated: CASSLPGRGREQYF. The chain joins TRBV5-5 to TRBJ2-7, with D tentatively TRBD1 or TRBD2 (5 bases each). The CDR3 is 14 residues long. Per germline, CDR1 SGHKS and CDR2 YYEKEE (reference sequence). V lost 4 bases to trimming and J lost 7 bases, with 18 bases between them.

This chain links TRBV30 with TRBJ2-6; TRBD1 agrees at 12 bases. The CDR3 sequence is 15 residues long. Germline lookup yields CDR1 GTSNPN and CDR2 SVGIG (reference sequence). Losses at the gene ends were 7 bases for V and 3 bases for J; bases not matched to a gene: 4. This chain's CDR3 is CASGQGADGANVLTF. In DNA, the CDR3 is TGTGCCTCGGGACAGGGGGCGGATGGGGCCAACGTCCTGACTTTC.

This clone was observed once. The chain couples TRBV7-6 to TRBJ2-1, with a weak D call TRBD2 (7 bases). V was clipped by 4 bases and J by 3 bases, with 13 bases between them. Germline-derived CDR1 and CDR2 are SGHVS and FNYEAQ. This CDR3 has 15 residues. The CDR3: CASSSEGGVYNEQFF. The CDR3 DNA is TGTGCCAGCAGCTCCGAAGGGGGGGTCTACAATGAGCAGTTCTTC. Supplemented by reference TRBV7-6 and TRBJ2-1, the full variable domain reads GAGVSQSPRYKVTKRGQDVALRCDPISGHVSLYWYRQALGQGPEFLTYFNYEAQQDKSGLPNDRFSAERPEGSISTLTIQRTEQRDSAMYRCASSSEGGVYNEQFFGPGTRLTVL.

The chain recombines TRBV18 with TRBJ2-5; 9 bases match TRBD2. V lost 3 bases, J lost 5 bases, and 7 bases stayed unmatched. Germline V gives CDR1 KGHSH, CDR2 LQKENI. The length of the CDR3 is 15 residues. CDR3 protein: CASSPLAGREETQYF. The DNA of the CDR3 is TGTGCCAGCTCACCGCTAGCGGGAAGGGAGGAGACCCAGTACTTC.

The rearrangement joins TRBV7-9 to TRBJ1-2, with D perhaps matching TRBD1 (5 bases). Germline lookup yields CDR1 SEHNR and CDR2 FQNEAQ (reference sequence). This CDR3 is 12 amino acids long. V lost 1 base, J lost 7 bases, and 7 bases lay in between. CDR3 coding DNA: TGTGCCAGCAGCTTAGTCGACAGTGGCTACACCTTC. Its protein is CASSLVDSGYTF.

The chain links TRBV18 to TRBJ1-3; D remains ambiguous. Germline CDR1 reads KGHSH; CDR2 reads LQKENI. The CDR3 spans 15 residues. The V and J ends lost 2 bases and 2 bases respectively, with 10 bases between them. As DNA, the CDR3 is TGTGCCAGCTCACCATCGGGTTCACCTGGAAACACCATATATTTT. Protein sequence: CASSPSGSPGNTIYF.

The chain carries TRBV6-6 and TRBJ1-5, with D perhaps matching TRBD1 (6 bases). Germline lookup yields CDR1 MNHNY and CDR2 SVGAGI (reference sequence). Trimming pared 5 bases from V and 4 bases from J, leaving 12 bases between. This CDR3 has 14 residues. The CDR3 region has the DNA TGTGCCAGCAGTCTTACAGGGAAAAATCAGCCCCAGCATTTT. It codes for CASSLTGKNQPQHF.